One and the same sample provided the 18 T cell receptor beta chains below, sequenced in a study of blood T cell repertoires in COVID-19. Some clones are missing from TCRdb's copy, which holds only in-frame ones; the method was immunoSEQ multiplex PCR. The data contain approximately 45,000 clones, approximately 86% of them singletons. The material sequenced was peripheral blood. Source of these receptors: a woman of 80 years or more with acute or convalescent COVID-19.

The chain links TRBV30 to TRBJ2-2; weak D call: TRBD1 (6 bases). The CDR3 has 13 residues. Trimming took 3 bases from V and 9 from J, leaving 14 bases between them. Per germline, CDR1 GTSNPN and CDR2 SVGIG (reference sequence). The CDR3 DNA reads TGTGCCTGGAGGTCCGGACAGTCCAGGGAGCTGTTTTTT. It is translated as CAWRSGQSRELFF.

The chain employs TRBV19 and TRBJ2-5; 8 bases fit TRBD1. Unmatched junction bases numbered 2, after V lost 5 bases and J lost 3 bases. The CDR3 runs to 13 residues. Germline V CDR1 and CDR2: LNHDA, SQIVND (reference sequence). The CDR3 loop reads CASSVDREETQYF. The CDR3, as DNA: TGTGCCAGTAGTGTGGACAGGGAAGAGACCCAGTACTTC.

The chain is built from TRBV19 and TRBJ1-2; 8 nucleotides line up with TRBD1. V lost 2 bases, J lost 1 base, and 9 bases stayed unmatched. The CDR3 contains 17 residues. Per the germline V gene, CDR1 is LNHDA and CDR2 is SQIVND (reference sequence). CDR3 protein: CASSIPLKTGDNYGYTF. CDR3 nucleotides: TGTGCCAGTAGTATACCGCTAAAGACAGGGGATAACTATGGCTACACCTTC.

The chain carries TRBV6-5 and TRBJ2-3, with D perhaps matching TRBD2 (7 bases). This CDR3 has 13 residues. Germline CDR1 MNHEY, CDR2 SVGAGI. The germline V and J ends were trimmed by 11 bases and 7 bases, with 19 bases remaining between them. The CDR3 coding sequence is TGTGCCTCACCTCGGCGGGGGCGCTATACGCAGTATTTT. This gives the protein CASPRRGRYTQYF.

V and J are TRBV5-5 and TRBJ2-7, with 8 positions matching TRBD1. Germline V gene sequence: CDR1 SGHKS, CDR2 YYEKEE (reference sequence). The V and J ends lost 0 bases and 5 bases, in that order; junction bases with no gene match: 4. CDR3 length: 14 residues. CDR3 DNA sequence: TGTGCCAGCAGCTTGGGACAGGGGATCCACGAGCAGTACTTC. It translates to CASSLGQGIHEQYF.

This clone was observed a single time. The chain has TRBV4-1 and TRBJ2-2, with TRBD1 identical over 11 bases. With V trimmed by 3 bases and J by 4 bases, 7 bases remained unmatched. CDR1 and CDR2 from the germline V gene are MGHRA and YSYEKL. The CDR3 loop spans 17 amino acids. The CDR3 DNA reads TGCGCCAGCAGCCATTCTAGGGGGACAGGGGGCACCGGGGAGCTGTTTTTT. Amino acids: CASSHSRGTGGTGELFF.

This clone was recorded only once. This rearrangement joins TRBV28 to TRBJ1-3, with a possible D match to TRBD1 (6 bases). Germline V CDR1 and CDR2: MDHEN, SYDVKM. V was cut by 4 bases and J by 0 bases, with 10 bases left in between. The CDR3 runs to 15 residues. CDR3 residues: CASSSGTPSGNTIYF. As DNA, the CDR3 is TGTGCCAGCAGTTCGGGGACACCCTCTGGAAACACCATATATTTT.

The chain's CDR3 is CASSPGEAYSGNTIYF. The CDR3 nucleotides read TGTGCCAGCTCACCAGGGGAGGCGTACTCTGGAAACACCATATATTTT. This chain uses TRBV18 with TRBJ1-3, with no clear D. Germline CDR1 reads KGHSH; CDR2 reads LQKENI. Trimming removed 2 bases from V and 0 bases from J, with 11 bases in between. The CDR3 has 16 residues.

V gene TRBV11-2 combines with J gene TRBJ2-1, with 9 bases aligning to TRBD2. Germline V gene sequence: CDR1 SGHAT, CDR2 FQNNGV. The CDR3 length is 16 residues. Trimming cost V 0 bases and J 3 bases; bases outside gene matches: 3. This CDR3 is CASSLEVTSGYNEQFF. The CDR3 DNA reads as TGTGCCAGCAGCTTAGAGGTGACTAGCGGCTACAATGAGCAGTTCTTC.

This chain connects TRBV5-4 to TRBJ1-4; 7 bases agree with TRBD1. CDR3 length: 14 residues. V gave up 4 bases and J gave up 5 bases; unmatched junction bases: 5. Germline CDR1 reads SGHNT; CDR2 reads YYREEE (reference sequence). CDR3 protein: CASSLGDSNEKLFF. CDR3 bases: TGTGCCAGCAGCCTCGGGGACAGCAATGAAAAACTGTTTTTT. The complete variable domain, with remaining parts taken from reference TRBV5-4 and TRBJ1-4, reads ETGVTQSPTHLIKTRGQQVTLRCSSQSGHNTVSWYQQALGQGPQFIFQYYREEENGRGNFPPRFSGLQFPNYSSELNVNALELDDSALYLCASSLGDSNEKLFFGSGTQLSVL.

This clone was observed a few times. This chain connects TRBV3-1 (or the pseudogene TRBV3-2) to TRBJ1-1, with 7 bases lining up with TRBD1. This CDR3 contains 17 residues. V lost 5 bases to trimming and J lost 0 bases; unmatched junction nucleotides: 12. CDR1 LGHDT and CDR2 YNNKEL come from the germline V gene (reference sequence). The DNA for the CDR3 is TGTGCCAGCAGCGGCGAGACAGGGACGTCAGTGAACACTGAAGCTTTCTTT. Translation: CASSGETGTSVNTEAFF.

V gene TRBV10-2 combines with J gene TRBJ1-3; no firm D call. This CDR3 comprises 14 residues. V was shortened by 2 bases and J by 0 bases, with 5 bases between the two germline ends. Germline-derived CDR1 and CDR2 are WSHSY and SAAADI. CDR3 sequence reads: CASSERFSGNTIYF. The CDR3 region has the DNA TGCGCCAGCAGTGAGCGTTTCTCTGGAAACACCATATATTTT.

V is TRBV10-3 and J is TRBJ2-3; 7 bases align to TRBD1. V lost 6 bases and J lost 0; bases outside the gene matches: 3. The CDR3 length is 14 residues. In germline, CDR1 is ENHRY, CDR2 SYGVKD. CDR3 amino acids: CAIRSRGSTDTQYF. The CDR3 nucleotides read TGTGCCATCAGGTCCAGGGGGAGCACAGATACGCAGTATTTT.

This clone has just one count. The chain couples TRBV7-2 to TRBJ2-3; no clear D. CDR1 and CDR2 from the germline V gene are SGHTA and FQGNSA. The CDR3 totals 13 residues. The V gene lost 2 bases and the J gene lost 0 bases, with 3 bases spanning the gap. CDR3 DNA sequence: TGTGCCAGCAGCTTACCGAGCACAGATACGCAGTATTTT. It translates to CASSLPSTDTQYF.

The chain carries TRBV27 and TRBJ1-2; the D gene is possibly TRBD1 (6 bases). Germline V gives CDR1 MNHEY, CDR2 SMNVEV (reference sequence). V was clipped by 1 base and J by 5 bases, with 14 bases between them. There are 15 residues in the CDR3. The DNA for the CDR3 is TGTGCCAGCAGTTTATTACCTCCCGGACAGTATGGCTACACCTTC. Translation: CASSLLPPGQYGYTF.

Turning to this clone: Other DNA sequences within the sample encode an identical CDR3. V gene TRBV4-2 combines with J gene TRBJ2-1; TRBD2 matches 9 bases. V was clipped by 1 base and J by 8 bases; unmatched bases: 6. The V gene's germline CDR1 is LGHNA and CDR2 YNFKEQ. The CDR3 sequence is 15 residues long. CDR3 amino acids: CASSQGRGGGDEQFF. CDR3 nucleotide sequence: TGTGCCAGCAGCCAAGGGCGGGGGGGAGGGGATGAGCAGTTCTTC.

This chain joins TRBV5-1 and TRBJ2-7, with D perhaps matching TRBD2 (5 bases). The CDR3 covers 13 residues. Trimming took 3 bases from V and 7 from J, leaving 14 bases between them. Looked up from germline, CDR1 is SGHRS and CDR2 is YFSETQ. The CDR3 nucleotides are TGCGCCAGCAGCTACCCGGGGTCGAGGGAGCAGTACTTC. Translated: CASSYPGSREQYF.

This chain connects TRBV6-5 to TRBJ2-5; TRBD2 agrees at 12 bases. Germline-derived CDR1 and CDR2 are MNHEY and SVGAGI. The CDR3 consists of 15 residues. Trimming cost V 5 bases and J 2 bases; bases outside gene matches: 3. The CDR3 nucleotides read TGTGCCAGCAGTACCCTAGCGGGGGGGCAAGAGACCCAGTACTTC. Amino acids: CASSTLAGGQETQYF.